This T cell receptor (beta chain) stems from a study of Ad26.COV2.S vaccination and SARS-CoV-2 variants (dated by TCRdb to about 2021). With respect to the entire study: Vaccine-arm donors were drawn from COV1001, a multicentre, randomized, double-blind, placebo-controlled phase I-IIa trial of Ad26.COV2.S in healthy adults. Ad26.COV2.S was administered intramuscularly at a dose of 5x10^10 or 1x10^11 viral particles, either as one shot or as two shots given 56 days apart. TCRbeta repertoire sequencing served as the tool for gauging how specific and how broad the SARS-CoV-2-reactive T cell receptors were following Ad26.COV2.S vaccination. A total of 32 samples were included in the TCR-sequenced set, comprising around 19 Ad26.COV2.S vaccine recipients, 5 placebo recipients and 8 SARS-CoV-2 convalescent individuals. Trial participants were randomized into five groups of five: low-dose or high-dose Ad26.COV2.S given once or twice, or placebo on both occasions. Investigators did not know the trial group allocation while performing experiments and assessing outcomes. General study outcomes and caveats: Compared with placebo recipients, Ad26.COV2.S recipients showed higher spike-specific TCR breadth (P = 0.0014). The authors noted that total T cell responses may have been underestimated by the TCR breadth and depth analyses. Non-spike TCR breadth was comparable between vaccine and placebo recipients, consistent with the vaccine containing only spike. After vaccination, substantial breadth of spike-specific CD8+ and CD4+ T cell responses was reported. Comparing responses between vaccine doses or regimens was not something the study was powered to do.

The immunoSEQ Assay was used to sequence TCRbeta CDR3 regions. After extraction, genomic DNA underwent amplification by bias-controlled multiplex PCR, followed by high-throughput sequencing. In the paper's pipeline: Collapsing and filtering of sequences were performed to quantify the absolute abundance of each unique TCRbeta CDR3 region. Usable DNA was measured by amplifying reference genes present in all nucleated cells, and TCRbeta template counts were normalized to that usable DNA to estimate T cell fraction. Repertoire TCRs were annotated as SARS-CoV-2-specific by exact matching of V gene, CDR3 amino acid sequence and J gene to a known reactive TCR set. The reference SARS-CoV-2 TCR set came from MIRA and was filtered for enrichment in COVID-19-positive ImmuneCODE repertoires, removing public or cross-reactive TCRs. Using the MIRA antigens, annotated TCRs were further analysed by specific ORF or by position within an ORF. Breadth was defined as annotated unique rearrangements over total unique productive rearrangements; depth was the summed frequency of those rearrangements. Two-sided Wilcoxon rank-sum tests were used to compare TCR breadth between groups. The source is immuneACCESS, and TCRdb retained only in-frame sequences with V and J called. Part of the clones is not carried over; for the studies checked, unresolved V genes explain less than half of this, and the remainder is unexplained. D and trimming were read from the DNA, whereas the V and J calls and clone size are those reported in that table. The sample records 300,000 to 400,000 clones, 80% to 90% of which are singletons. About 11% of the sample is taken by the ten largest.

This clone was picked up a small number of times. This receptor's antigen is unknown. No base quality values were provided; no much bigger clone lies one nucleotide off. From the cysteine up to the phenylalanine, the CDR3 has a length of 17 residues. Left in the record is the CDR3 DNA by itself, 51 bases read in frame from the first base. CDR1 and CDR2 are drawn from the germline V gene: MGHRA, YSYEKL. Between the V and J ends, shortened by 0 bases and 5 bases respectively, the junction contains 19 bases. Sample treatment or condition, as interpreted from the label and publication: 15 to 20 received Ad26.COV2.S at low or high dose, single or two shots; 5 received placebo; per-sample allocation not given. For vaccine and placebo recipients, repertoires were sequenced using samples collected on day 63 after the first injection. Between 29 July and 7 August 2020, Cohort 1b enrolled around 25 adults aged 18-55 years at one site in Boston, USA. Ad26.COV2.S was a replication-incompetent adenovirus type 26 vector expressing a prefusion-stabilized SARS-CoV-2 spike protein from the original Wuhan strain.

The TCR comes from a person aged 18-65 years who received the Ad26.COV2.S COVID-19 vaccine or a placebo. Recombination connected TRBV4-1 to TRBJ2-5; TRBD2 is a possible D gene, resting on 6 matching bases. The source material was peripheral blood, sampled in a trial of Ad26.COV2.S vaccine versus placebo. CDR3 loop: CASSQERARAAGETQYF. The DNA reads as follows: TGCGCCAGCAGCCAAGAAAGGGCCAGGGCGGCGGGGGAGACCCAGTACTTC.